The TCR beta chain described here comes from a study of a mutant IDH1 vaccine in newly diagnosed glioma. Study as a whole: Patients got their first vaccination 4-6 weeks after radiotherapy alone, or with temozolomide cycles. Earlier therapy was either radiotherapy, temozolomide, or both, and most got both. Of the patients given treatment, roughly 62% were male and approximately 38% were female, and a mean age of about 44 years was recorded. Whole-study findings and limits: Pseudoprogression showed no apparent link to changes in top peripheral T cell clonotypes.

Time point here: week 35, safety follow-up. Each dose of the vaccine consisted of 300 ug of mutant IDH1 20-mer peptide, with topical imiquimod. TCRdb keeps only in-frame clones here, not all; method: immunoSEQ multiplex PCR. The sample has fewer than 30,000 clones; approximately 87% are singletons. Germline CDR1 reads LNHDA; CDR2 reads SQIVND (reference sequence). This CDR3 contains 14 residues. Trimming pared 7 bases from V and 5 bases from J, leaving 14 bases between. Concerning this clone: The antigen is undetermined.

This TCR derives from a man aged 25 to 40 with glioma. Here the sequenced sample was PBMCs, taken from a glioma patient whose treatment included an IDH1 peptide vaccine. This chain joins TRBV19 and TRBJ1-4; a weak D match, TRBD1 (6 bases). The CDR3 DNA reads TGTGCCAGTACCCTCGACAGGATGAATGAAAAACTGTTTTTT. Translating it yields CASTLDRMNEKLFF.